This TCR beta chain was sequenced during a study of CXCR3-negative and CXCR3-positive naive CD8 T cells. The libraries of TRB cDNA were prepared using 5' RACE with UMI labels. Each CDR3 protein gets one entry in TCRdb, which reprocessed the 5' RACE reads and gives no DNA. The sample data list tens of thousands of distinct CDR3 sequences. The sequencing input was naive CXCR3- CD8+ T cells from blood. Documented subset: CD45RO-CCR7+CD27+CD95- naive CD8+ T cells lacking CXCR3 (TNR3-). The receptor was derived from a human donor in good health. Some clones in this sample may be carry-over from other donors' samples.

The CDR3 is CASSDAGENSPLHF. The V call is TRBV28, the J call TRBJ1-6. CDR1 MDHEN and CDR2 SYDVKM come from the germline V gene. The CDR3 sequence is 14 residues long.